A selection of T cell receptor beta chains follows, all from one sample in a study of cytotoxic CD8 clonotypes in ibrutinib-treated CLL. Profiling relied on immunoSEQ multiplex PCR, and the TCRdb table lists in-frame clones only, not all of them. The sample has roughly 56,000 clones; approximately 71% are singletons. The specimen comprised PBMCs, sampled after 12 months of ibrutinib treatment. These receptors came from a human donor with chronic lymphocytic leukemia. The CDR3 runs from the conserved cysteine through the conserved F or W. The D gene is left open where the match is weak. A clone size is listed for some rows: how often the clone was seen (once, few, many), or a class if it is expanded.

TRBV5-1,.,.,TRBJ2-2,CASSPDSANTGELFF,TGCGCCAGCAGCCCGGACTCCGCGAACACCGGGGAGCTGTTTTTT
TRBV28,.,TRBD1,TRBJ1-4,CASRPGQGNEKLFF,TGTGCCAGCAGACCAGGACAGGGTAATGAAAAACTGTTTTTT
TRBV7-9,.,.,TRBJ2-5,CASSFPNMETQYF,TGTGCCAGCAGCTTCCCCAACATGGAGACCCAGTACTTC
TRBV9,once,.,TRBJ2-3,CASSLRIGADTQYF,TGTGCCAGCAGCCTCAGAATCGGTGCAGATACGCAGTATTTT
TRBV5-6,.,TRBD1,TRBJ1-2,CASSSGGVLGYGYTF,TGTGCCAGCAGCTCAGGGGGGGTATTAGGCTATGGCTACACCTTC
TRBV10-2,few,TRBD2,TRBJ2-1,CASSEASGSRDEQFF,TGCGCCAGCAGTGAAGCTAGCGGGAGTAGGGATGAGCAGTTCTTC
TRBV11-2,.,TRBD1,TRBJ2-1,CASSLFGTGQFF,TGTGCCAGCAGCTTATTTGGGACAGGTCAGTTCTTC
TRBV5-6,few,TRBD1,TRBJ1-1,CASSLVDRVHTEAFF,TGTGCCAGCAGCTTGGTGGACAGGGTCCACACTGAAGCTTTCTTT
TRBV7-8,few,.,TRBJ1-5,CASSLGEGQPQHF,TGTGCCAGCAGCTTAGGGGAGGGCCAGCCCCAGCATTTT
TRBV6-1,.,.,TRBJ1-5,CASSEVPQPQHF,TGTGCCAGCAGTGAAGTTCCCCAGCCCCAGCATTTT
TRBV27,once,TRBD1,TRBJ2-3,CASSRRGQGEMGDTQYF,TGTGCCAGCTCGCGCCGGGGACAGGGAGAAATGGGAGATACGCAGTATTTT
TRBV11-2,.,TRBD2,TRBJ2-1,CASSPGLAGNNEQFF,TGTGCCAGCAGCCCGGGACTAGCGGGGAACAATGAGCAGTTCTTC
TRBV5-1,.,TRBD1,TRBJ2-2,CASSPRGQTGELFF,TGCGCCAGCAGCCCCAGGGGGCAGACCGGGGAGCTGTTTTTT
TRBV5-1,.,TRBD1,TRBJ1-2,CASSFSGQGASYTF,TGCGCCAGCAGCTTCTCCGGACAGGGGGCCAGCTACACCTTC
TRBV6-5,once,TRBD1,TRBJ2-3,CASTPGTGTDTQYF,TGTGCCAGCACCCCCGGGACAGGCACAGATACGCAGTATTTT
TRBV18,.,.,TRBJ2-4,CASSPGVDVGIQYF,TGTGCCAGCTCACCAGGGGTGGACGTGGGCATTCAGTACTTC
TRBV7-3,.,.,TRBJ1-1,CASSLRGTEAFF,TGTGCCAGCAGCTTACGAGGCACTGAAGCTTTCTTT
TRBV27,.,TRBD2,TRBJ2-5,CATRLAGGGYQETQYF,TGTGCCACACGACTAGCGGGAGGGGGGTACCAAGAGACCCAGTACTTC
TRBV28,.,TRBD2,TRBJ2-1,CASRPLPGLAGARSYNEQFF,TGTGCCAGCAGACCCCTCCCGGGACTAGCGGGAGCGAGGTCCTACAATGAGCAGTTCTTC
TRBV18,once,.,TRBJ2-7,CASSRQGGSDSYEQYF,TGTGCCAGCTCCCGGCAAGGAGGATCGGATTCCTACGAGCAGTACTTC
TRBV5-4,few,.,TRBJ2-5,CASSLVPLQETQYF,TGTGCCAGCAGCTTAGTCCCACTACAAGAGACCCAGTACTTC
TRBV5-5,.,TRBD1,TRBJ2-3,CASTERTGGLGDTQYF,TGTGCCAGCACCGAGAGGACAGGGGGATTGGGAGATACGCAGTATTTT
TRBV18,.,.,TRBJ2-6,CASSPDSSGANVLTF,TGTGCCAGCTCACCGGACAGCTCTGGGGCCAACGTCCTGACTTTC
TRBV6-5,.,.,TRBJ2-1,CASSNDPENNEQFF,TGTGCCAGCAGTAACGATCCAGAGAACAATGAGCAGTTCTTC
TRBV7-6,few,.,TRBJ2-7,CASVPTAGPGEQYF,TGTGCCAGCGTCCCGACGGCAGGGCCGGGGGAGCAGTACTTC
TRBV18,few,.,TRBJ2-1,CASSPRGGAYNEQFF,TGTGCCAGCTCACCAAGAGGCGGGGCGTACAATGAGCAGTTCTTC
TRBV15,.,TRBD2,TRBJ2-5,CATSLAGGPSETQYF,TGTGCCACCAGCTTAGCGGGAGGGCCTTCGGAGACCCAGTACTTC
TRBV6-5,.,TRBD2,TRBJ2-3,CASSYSGLVDTQYF,TGTGCCAGCAGTTACTCCGGACTAGTGGATACGCAGTATTTT
TRBV27,.,.,TRBJ2-1,CASSQGRDTYNEQFF,TGTGCCAGCAGTCAAGGGCGGGACACCTACAATGAGCAGTTCTTC
TRBV30,.,.,TRBJ1-4,CAWSVKVTNEKLFF,TGTGCCTGGAGTGTGAAAGTGACTAATGAAAAACTGTTTTTT
TRBV4-2,.,TRBD2,TRBJ2-2,CASSQASGANTGELFF,TGTGCCAGCAGCCAGGCTAGCGGAGCGAACACCGGGGAGCTGTTTTTT
TRBV28,few,.,TRBJ2-3,CASSLGGAPDTQYF,TGTGCCAGCAGCCTAGGTGGGGCCCCAGATACGCAGTATTTT
TRBV10-1,.,TRBD2,TRBJ2-1,CASSESGRYNEQFF,TGCGCCAGCAGTGAGAGCGGGAGATACAATGAGCAGTTCTTC
TRBV5-1,few,.,TRBJ2-2,CASSFTGHTGELFF,TGCGCCAGCAGCTTTACCGGTCACACCGGGGAGCTGTTTTTT
TRBV2,.,TRBD1,TRBJ1-5,CASRDREGVQPQHF,TGTGCCAGCCGAGACAGGGAGGGCGTTCAGCCCCAGCATTTT
TRBV2,once,TRBD2,TRBJ2-3,CASSEGRGILADTQYF,TGTGCCAGCAGTGAGGGGCGGGGGATTCTCGCAGATACGCAGTATTTT
TRBV9,once,TRBD2,TRBJ2-7,CASSVGTSGRGEVYEQYF,TGTGCCAGCAGCGTCGGGACTAGCGGGAGGGGCGAGGTCTACGAGCAGTACTTC
TRBV5-5,.,TRBD1,TRBJ2-7,CASSGTGGEQYF,TGTGCCAGCAGCGGAACAGGGGGTGAGCAGTACTTC
TRBV20-1,.,.,TRBJ2-7,CSARLVDEQYF,TGCAGTGCTAGATTGGTCGACGAGCAGTACTTC
TRBV9,.,.,TRBJ2-5,CASSVGRLETQYF,TGTGCCAGCAGCGTAGGTAGATTGGAGACCCAGTACTTC
TRBV28,.,.,TRBJ2-7,CASSLWDGGWDEQYF,TGTGCCAGCAGTTTATGGGATGGGGGTTGGGACGAGCAGTACTTC
TRBV7-6,.,.,TRBJ1-2,CASSPEGYNYGYTF,TGTGCCAGCAGCCCGGAGGGCTATAACTATGGCTACACCTTC
TRBV15,.,.,TRBJ1-5,CATSTATGRSNQPQHF,TGTGCCACCAGCACTGCGACAGGTCGTAGCAATCAGCCCCAGCATTTT
TRBV7-2,.,.,TRBJ1-1,CASSPFVGQNTEAFF,TGTGCCAGCAGCCCATTTGTGGGTCAGAACACTGAAGCTTTCTTT
TRBV5-6,.,TRBD1,TRBJ2-3,CASSLFRTGQGTDTQYF,TGTGCCAGCAGCTTGTTTCGGACAGGACAGGGCACAGATACGCAGTATTTT
TRBV18,.,TRBD1,TRBJ2-1,CASSPLPGTGGHNEQFF,TGTGCCAGCTCACCACTTCCCGGGACAGGGGGGCACAATGAGCAGTTCTTC
TRBV4-1,.,.,TRBJ2-3,CASSPGLRSTDTQYF,TGCGCCAGCAGCCCGGGACTCCGAAGCACAGATACGCAGTATTTT
TRBV7-2,.,.,TRBJ1-5,CASSLASGRLGNQPQHF,TGTGCCAGCAGCTTAGCGTCGGGAAGGCTCGGCAATCAGCCCCAGCATTTT
TRBV2,.,.,TRBJ2-6,CASRRAASGANVLTF,TGTGCCAGCAGACGGGCAGCCTCTGGGGCCAACGTCCTGACTTTC
TRBV6-1,.,.,TRBJ2-7,CASSEGAGTGYEQYF,TGTGCCAGCAGTGAAGGTGCGGGCACGGGATACGAGCAGTACTTC
TRBV5-1,.,TRBD1,TRBJ1-5,CASSKGAGSNQPQHF,TGCGCCAGCAGCAAGGGGGCGGGGAGCAATCAGCCCCAGCATTTT
TRBV5-1,.,.,TRBJ1-1,CASSVAGVNTEAFF,TGCGCCAGCAGCGTAGCAGGTGTAAACACTGAAGCTTTCTTT
TRBV19,few,.,TRBJ1-5,CASSQDSYQPQHF,TGTGCCAGTAGTCAGGACAGCTATCAGCCCCAGCATTTT
TRBV18,once,TRBD1,TRBJ2-2,CASSPGTGVNTGELFF,TGTGCCAGCTCACCAGGGACAGGGGTGAACACCGGGGAGCTGTTTTTT
TRBV7-2,once,.,TRBJ1-1,CASSLEGPLGAFF,TGTGCCAGCAGCTTAGAGGGGCCTCTGGGGGCTTTCTTT